What follows are 7 T cell receptor beta chains derived from one specimen sequenced in a study of T cells in Graves' hyperthyroidism and ophthalmopathy. TCR beta CDR3 sequences were amplified from RNA transcripts. TCR CDR3 underwent first-round RT-PCR with the HTBI primer set. TCRdb fed the multiplex PCR reads into MiXCR, producing one record per CDR3 protein. The data contain about 610,000 distinct CDR3 sequences, about 45% of them singletons. Sequenced: peripheral blood or thyroid tissue (not recorded which). These receptors came from a woman younger than 35 with Graves' hyperthyroidism.

This clonotype was recorded many times. Germline and junction disagree at one end, which may indicate a read error. The chain recombines TRBV12-3 or TRBV12-4 with TRBJ2-5; D call uncertain. The CDR3 length is 11 residues. In DNA form, the CDR3 reads TGTGCCAGCAGCTTAGAAGAGACCCAGTACTTC. Translating it yields CASSLEETQYF.

This clonotype was seen a handful of times. The gene calls are TRBV7-4 and TRBJ2-7, with D possibly matching TRBD1 (7 bases). The ends were cut back, 4 bases at V and 6 bases at J, with 16 bases in the middle. The CDR3 sequence is 14 residues long. Germline loops: CDR1 SGHVT, CDR2 SQSDAQ. The CDR3 spells CASSSRAGGSEQYF. CDR3 DNA: TGTGCCAGCAGCTCCCGGGCAGGGGGGAGCGAGCAGTACTTC.

This clonotype was counted ten times or more. The gene calls are TRBV20-1 and TRBJ2-3; 7 bases agree with TRBD1. Germline loops: CDR1 DFQATT, CDR2 SNEGSKA (reference sequence). There are 15 residues in the CDR3. J was trimmed by 4 bases and V by 1 base; bases with no gene match: 8. CDR3 sequence (DNA): TGCAGTGCTAGAGCTACAGGGGTTAGCGCAGATACGCAGTATTTT. Translated, it gives CSARATGVSADTQYF.

The V and J genes are TRBV29-1 and TRBJ2-7, with TRBD1 identical over 7 bases. V dropped 4 bases and J dropped 4; count of bases not matched to a gene: 13. This CDR3 has 15 amino acids. Germline CDR1 is SQVTM and CDR2 is ANQGSEA. CDR3 DNA sequence: TGCAGCGTTGCAGGGGGAAAAGGGGCGCGGTACGAGCAGTACTTC. This encodes CSVAGGKGARYEQYF.

Turning to this clonotype: A read error is possible here, since a much larger clone lies one base away. V is TRBV11-2 and J is TRBJ2-7; D not certain. V was pared by 6 bases and J by 2 bases, with 11 bases between. The CDR3 loop spans 13 amino acids. Germline assignment: CDR1 SGHAT and CDR2 FQNNGV. The CDR3 protein is CASSWTPAYEQYF. The DNA for the CDR3 is TGTGCCAGCAGTTGGACCCCTGCCTACGAGCAGTACTTC.

The sample holds many counts of this clonotype. The V and J genes are TRBV28 and TRBJ1-2; a possible D gene is TRBD1 (5 bases). Trimming shortened V by 2 bases and J by 5 bases, and 12 bases separated the two germline ends. This CDR3 has 14 residues. Germline-derived CDR1 and CDR2 are MDHEN and SYDVKM. In DNA form, the CDR3 reads TGTGCCAGCAGTTTAGGGGCAGGACGATATGGCTACACCTTC. Translated, it gives CASSLGAGRYGYTF.

This clonotype showed up many times. V gene TRBV6-1 combines with J gene TRBJ1-6; D gene ambiguous. The CDR3 runs 13 residues. V was cut by 0 bases and J by 9 bases, with 6 bases left in between. Germline-derived CDR1 and CDR2 are MNHNS and SASEGT. The CDR3 coding sequence is TGTGCCAGCAGTGAAGCGCTGGGTTCACCCCTCCACTTT. Encoded protein: CASSEALGSPLHF.